The sample holds one count of the clone carrying this T cell receptor (beta chain). Its antigen is not known. The data are from a study of CD4 T cell repertoires in COVID-19. At the level of the study: Other coronavirus spike proteins restimulated relabeled CFSE-low cells expanded with IL-2 for 9 to 10 days. Whole-study results and caveats: Sharing of several most expanded SARS-CoV-2-reactive clonotypes across memory subsets suggested intraclonal diversification. SARS-CoV and/or HKU1 spike cultures shared between about 6 and 26% of SARS-CoV-2 clonotypes.

These memory T cells were uncultured and sequenced directly after ex vivo isolation. Trimming took 0 bases from V and 2 from J, leaving 8 bases between them. This CDR3 has 15 residues. Germline CDR1 reads LGHNA; CDR2 reads YNFKEQ. Profiling relied on immunoSEQ multiplex PCR, and the TCRdb table lists in-frame clones only, not all of them. The sample lists 20,000 to 30,000 clones; over 85% were seen once. The chain links TRBV4-2 to TRBJ1-3; D call uncertain. This clonotype originated in a human donor who had COVID-19. The sequenced sample was circulating follicular helper CD4+ T cells (cTfh) from blood, obtained before the COVID-19 pandemic. The CDR3: CASSQDKTTGNTIYF. The CDR3, as DNA: TGTGCCAGCAGCCAAGATAAAACAACTGGAAACACCATATATTTT.